This T cell receptor (beta chain) comes out of a study of T cell repertoires in cytomegalovirus infection. Study-wide background: In public TCR beta signatures, there were indications of both CMV infection and matching HLA type. Study results and limitations: Based on cumulative public TCR beta family frequency, carriers of CMV plus the relevant HLA were identified. Predominance within the ex vivo response was attributable to HLA-C-restricted CMV-specific TCR beta clonotypes.

V lost 3 bases, J lost 4 bases, and 9 bases lay in between. Germline V gene lookup returns CDR1 SEHNR and CDR2 FQNEAQ (reference sequence). The CDR3 spans 13 residues. This clonotype turned up a few times. What it recognizes is unknown. TCRdb reanalysed the reads using MiXCR and keeps one entry per CDR3 protein. Here the sample spans 200,000 to 300,000 distinct CDR3 sequences, roughly an eighth being singletons. Sequences were obtained from PBMCs. The chain uses TRBV7-9 and TRBJ1-2, with D tentatively TRBD1 (6 bases). This TCR came from a human donor in good health (CMV status not recorded). Some clones in this sample may be carry-over from other donors' samples. The CDR3 sequence: CASSLDSFYGYTF. The DNA for the CDR3 is TGTGCCAGCAGCTTGGACAGCTTCTATGGCTACACCTTC.